This T cell receptor (beta chain) was captured by sequencing in a study of T-cell memory formation after mild COVID-19. Whole-study context: TCR clusters were largely donor specific. Study-wide findings and caveats: Pre-infection memory carried some responding clones, suggesting that cross-reactive memory joined. Confirmation of SARS-CoV-2 specificity was lacking for second-wave clones peaking day 37.

V gave up 2 bases and J gave up 6 bases, with 11 bases separating them. The V gene's germline CDR1 is SGHNT and CDR2 YYREEE (reference sequence). The length of the CDR3 is 14 residues. This clonotype has more than one count but fewer than ten. Its specificity is not known. UMIs and sample barcodes were carried by the TCR alpha and TCR beta cDNA libraries that 5'RACE produced using constant-segment primers. TCRdb redid the calling of the 5' RACE reads with MiXCR, one entry per CDR3 protein. Here the sample spans some 97,000 distinct CDR3 sequences, roughly 11% being singletons. Sequencing was done on a sample of PBMCs or a T cell subset sorted from them (not recorded which). This chain uses TRBV5-4 with TRBJ1-4; D is perhaps TRBD1 (6 bases). This receptor was taken from a man aged 18-30 years who had mild COVID-19 (a few samples of this study predate the infection). Cell type and time point are not known. The CDR3, as DNA: TGTGCCAGCAGCTTTGGGGGCGCCGATGAAAAACTGTTTTTT. Translation: CASSFGGADEKLFF.